The T cell receptor beta chain under discussion was sequenced for a study of type 1 regulatory T cells. For the study at large: This in vitro CD4 product, T-allo10, is enriched for Tr1 cells and alloantigen-specific.

TCRdb fed the reads into MiXCR, producing one record per CDR3 protein. The profile covers approximately 97,000 distinct CDR3 sequences, with roughly 28% appearing a single time and 2% to 2.5% taken by the ten largest. Germline V gives CDR1 SGHNT, CDR2 YYREEE (reference sequence). Trimming shortened V by 1 base and J by 0 bases, and 9 bases separated the two germline ends. The CDR3 has 15 amino acids. This clonotype was seen more than once but under ten times. The J gene is TRBJ2-3, the V gene TRBV5-4; the D is unclear. The sequencing input was CD4+ T cells, either the whole sample or a sorted fraction (not recorded which). This sequence originates from a human donor in good health. The DNA for the CDR3 is TGTGCCAGCAGCTTGCTCGGCGGAAGCACAGATACGCAGTATTTT. It is translated as CASSLLGGSTDTQYF.